This T cell receptor beta chain was documented in a study of blood T cells in healthy people across ages. Study-level findings and limits: Diversity figures based on one million T cells were deemed too low.

This clonotype was found many times. Antigen unknown. Through a sample-barcoded 5' primer and a J-beta primer mix, a second PCR was run for roughly 7 to 11 cycles. A 12-random-nucleotide template-switch adaptor tagged each cDNA molecule. TCRdb re-derived calls from the 5' RACE reads in MiXCR, one entry per CDR3 protein. The sample includes roughly 1,500,000 distinct CDR3 sequences, about 32% of them seen just once. CDR1 is SQVTM and CDR2 is ANQGSEA in the germline V gene. V lost 4 bases and J 6 bases, leaving 10 bases between the germline ends. This CDR3 contains 13 residues. The clonotype comes from a woman in her 30s in good health. Sequencing was done on a sample of blood. V gene TRBV29-1 combines with J gene TRBJ1-6; D ambiguous. The CDR3 region is CSVAASINSPLHF. The CDR3 coding sequence is TGCAGCGTTGCCGCTTCTATTAATTCACCCCTCCACTTT.